Presented here are 7 T cell receptor beta chains from one specimen sequenced in a study of blood T cells in healthy people across ages (dated by TCRdb to between 2015 and 2017). To prepare the library, 5' RACE was applied. Instrument used: Illumina HiSeq 2500. A second about 6 to 11 cycle PCR used a sample-barcoded 5' primer and a J-beta primer mix. Starting from the raw public reads, TCRdb applied fastp trimming at Q25, assembled clones with MiXCR and retained in-frame beta chains. Rows are unified per CDR3 protein, each entry keeping the most common DNA and genes. The table for this sample lists about 1,400,000 distinct CDR3 sequences; around 42% of them were counted only once. The ten largest clones take up roughly 7.9% of the sample. Sequenced material: blood. Source of these receptors: a young woman in good health.

Of note for this clonotype: The germline gene is not matched at one end of the junction; a read error may be the cause. The chain carries TRBV7-7 and TRBJ2-5; 10 bases are shared with TRBD2. CDR1 SSHAT and CDR2 FNYEAQ come from the germline V gene (reference sequence). CDR3 length: 16 residues. CDR3 sequence (DNA): TGTGCTAGCAGCTTAGTGGGGCCTAGCGGGAGCAACCAACAGTACTTC. This sequence encodes CASSLVGPSGSNQQYF.

This clonotype turned up a few times. The chain is built from TRBV6-1 and TRBJ1-2; 8 nucleotides align to TRBD1. Germline CDR1 and CDR2: MNHNS and SASEGT. CDR3 size: 13 residues. V lost 6 bases to trimming and J lost 8 bases; unmatched junction nucleotides: 8. The CDR3 spells CASRQDRAWGYTF. In DNA form, the CDR3 reads TGTGCCAGCAGGCAGGACAGGGCCTGGGGCTACACCTTC.

This clonotype has more than one count but fewer than ten. The chain recombines TRBV6-1 with TRBJ2-7; D is undetermined. Germline values: CDR1 MNHNS, CDR2 SASEGT. The V and J ends lost 0 bases and 3 bases respectively, with 12 bases between them. The CDR3 totals 15 residues. The CDR3 region has the DNA TGTGCCAGCAGTGAAGCTCTTAGAGGAATCTACGAGCAGTACTTC. It is translated as CASSEALRGIYEQYF.

The chain is built from TRBV20-1 and TRBJ2-1, with no clear D. This CDR3 has 14 amino acids. The germline gives CDR1 DFQATT, CDR2 SNEGSKA (reference sequence). The germline V and J ends were trimmed by 3 bases and 6 bases, with 15 bases remaining between them. In DNA form, the CDR3 reads TGCAGTGCTAGGAGGAGCGCATCCCTCAATGAGCAGTTCTTC. As protein: CSARRSASLNEQFF.

This clonotype was counted only a few times. This sequence joins TRBV6-5 and TRBJ1-6, with TRBD1 matching 8 bases. The V and J ends lost 2 bases and 7 bases, in that order; junction bases with no gene match: 4. Germline V CDR1 and CDR2: MNHEY, SVGAGI. The CDR3 contains 15 residues. CDR3 sequence (DNA): TGTGCCAGCAGTTACGGACAGGGACAAAATTCACCCCTCCACTTT. Residues: CASSYGQGQNSPLHF.

The chain employs TRBV12-3 or TRBV12-4 and TRBJ2-6, with a possible D match to TRBD1 (5 bases). V was trimmed by 8 bases and J by 1 base, leaving 9 bases between them. The CDR3 is 14 amino acids. This CDR3 is CASYTGSGANVLTF. The CDR3 bases are TGTGCCAGCTACACAGGTTCTGGGGCCAACGTCCTGACTTTC.

As regards this clonotype: The junction and the germline gene differ at one end; a read error may be behind it. The genes are TRBV6-5 and TRBJ2-5; D is ambiguous. This CDR3 comprises 12 residues. Germline V gene sequence: CDR1 MNHEY, CDR2 SVGAGI. CDR3 nucleotides: TGTGCCGGCAGCCACAATTTGGAGACCCAGTACTTC. Encoded protein: CAGSHNLETQYF.